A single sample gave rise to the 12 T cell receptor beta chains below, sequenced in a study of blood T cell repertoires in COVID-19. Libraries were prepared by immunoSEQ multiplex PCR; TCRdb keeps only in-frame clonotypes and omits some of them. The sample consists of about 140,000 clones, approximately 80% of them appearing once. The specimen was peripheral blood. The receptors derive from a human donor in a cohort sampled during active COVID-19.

This CDR3 reads CASTRDRGTGELFF. DNA for the CDR3: TGTGCCAGCACCAGGGACAGGGGGACCGGGGAGCTGTTTTTT. The chain recombines TRBV5-6 with TRBJ2-2; 11 bases are shared with TRBD1. Trimming removed 6 bases from V and 5 bases from J; junction bases left unmatched: 3. This CDR3 comprises 14 residues. The germline CDR1 and CDR2 sequences are SGHDT and YYEEEE.

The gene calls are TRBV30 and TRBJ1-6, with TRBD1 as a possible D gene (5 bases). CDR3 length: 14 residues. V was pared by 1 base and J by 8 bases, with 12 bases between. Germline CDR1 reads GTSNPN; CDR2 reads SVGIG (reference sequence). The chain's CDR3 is CAWSGRGSDSPLHF. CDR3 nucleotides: TGTGCCTGGAGTGGAAGGGGTTCAGATTCACCCCTCCACTTT.

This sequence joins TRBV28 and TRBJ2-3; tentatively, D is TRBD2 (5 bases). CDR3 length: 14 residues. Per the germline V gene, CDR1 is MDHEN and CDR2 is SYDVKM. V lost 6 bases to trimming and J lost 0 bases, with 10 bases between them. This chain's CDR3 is CASSGDPSTDTQYF. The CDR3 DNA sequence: TGTGCCAGCAGCGGGGATCCGAGCACAGATACGCAGTATTTT. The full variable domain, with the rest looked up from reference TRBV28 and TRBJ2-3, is DVKVTQSSRYLVKRTGEKVFLECVQDMDHENMFWYRQDPGLGLRLIYFSYDVKMKEKGDIPEGYSVSREKKERFSLILESASTNQTSMYLCASSGDPSTDTQYFGPGTRLTVL.

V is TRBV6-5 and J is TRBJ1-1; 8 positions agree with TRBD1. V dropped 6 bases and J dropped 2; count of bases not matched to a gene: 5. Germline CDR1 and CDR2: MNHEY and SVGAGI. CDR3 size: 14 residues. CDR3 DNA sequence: TGTGCCAGCAGGAGGGGACAGGCTAACACTGAAGCTTTCTTT. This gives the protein CASRRGQANTEAFF.

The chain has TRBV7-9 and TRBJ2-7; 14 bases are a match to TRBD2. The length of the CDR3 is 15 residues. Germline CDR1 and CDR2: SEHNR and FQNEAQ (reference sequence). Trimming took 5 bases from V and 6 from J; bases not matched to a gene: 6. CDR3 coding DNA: TGTGCCAGCAGCCGGACTAGCGGGGGGCCGGGCGAGCAGTACTTC. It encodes CASSRTSGGPGEQYF.

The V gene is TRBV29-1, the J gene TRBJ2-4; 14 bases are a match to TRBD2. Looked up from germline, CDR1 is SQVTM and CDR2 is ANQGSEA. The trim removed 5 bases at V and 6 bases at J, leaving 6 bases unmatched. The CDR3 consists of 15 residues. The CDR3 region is CSVKTSGGAGNIQYF. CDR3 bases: TGCAGCGTTAAGACTAGCGGGGGGGCAGGAAACATTCAGTACTTC.

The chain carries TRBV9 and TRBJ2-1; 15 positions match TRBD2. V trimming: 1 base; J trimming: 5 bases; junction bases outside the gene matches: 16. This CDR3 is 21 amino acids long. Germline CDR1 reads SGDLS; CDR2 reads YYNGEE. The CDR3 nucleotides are TGTGCCAGCAGCGTAACAGCCCACAGGGGACTAGCGGGGGGTCATAACAATGAGCAGTTCTTC. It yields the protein CASSVTAHRGLAGGHNNEQFF.

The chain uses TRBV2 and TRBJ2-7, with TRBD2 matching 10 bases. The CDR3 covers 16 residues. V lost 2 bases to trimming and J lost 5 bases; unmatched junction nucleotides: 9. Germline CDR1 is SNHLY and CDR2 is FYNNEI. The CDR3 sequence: CASSEFQRGGLNEQYF. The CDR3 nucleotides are TGTGCCAGCAGTGAATTCCAGCGGGGGGGCCTCAACGAGCAGTACTTC.

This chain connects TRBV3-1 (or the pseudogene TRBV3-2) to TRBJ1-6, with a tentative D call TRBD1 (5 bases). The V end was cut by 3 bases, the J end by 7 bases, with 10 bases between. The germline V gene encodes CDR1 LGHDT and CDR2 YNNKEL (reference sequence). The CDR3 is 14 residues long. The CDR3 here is CASSQAGQNSPLHF. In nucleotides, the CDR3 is TGTGCCAGCAGCCAGGCAGGGCAGAATTCACCCCTCCACTTT.

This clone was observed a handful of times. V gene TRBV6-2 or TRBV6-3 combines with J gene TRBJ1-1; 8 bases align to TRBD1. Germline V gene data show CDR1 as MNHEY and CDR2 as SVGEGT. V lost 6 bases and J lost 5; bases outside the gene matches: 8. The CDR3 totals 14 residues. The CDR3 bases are TGTGCCAGCAGCCTCCGACAGGGGAGGACTGAAGCTTTCTTT. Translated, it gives CASSLRQGRTEAFF.

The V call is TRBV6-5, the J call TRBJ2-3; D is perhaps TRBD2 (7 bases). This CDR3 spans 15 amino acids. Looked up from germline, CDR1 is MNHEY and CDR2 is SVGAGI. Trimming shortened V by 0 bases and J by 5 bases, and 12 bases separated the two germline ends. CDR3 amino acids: CASSYSRGGRDTQYF. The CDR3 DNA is TGTGCCAGCAGTTACTCCCGCGGGGGCCGAGATACGCAGTATTTT.

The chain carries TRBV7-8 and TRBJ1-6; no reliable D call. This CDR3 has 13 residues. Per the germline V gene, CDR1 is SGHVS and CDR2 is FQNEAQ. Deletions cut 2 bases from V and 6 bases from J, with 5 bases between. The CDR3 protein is CASSLRVNSPLHF. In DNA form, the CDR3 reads TGTGCCAGCAGCTTAAGAGTTAATTCACCCCTCCACTTT. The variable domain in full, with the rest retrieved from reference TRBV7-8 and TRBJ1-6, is GAGVSQSPRYKVAKRGQDVALRCDPISGHVSLFWYQQALGQGPEFLTYFQNEAQLDKSGLPSDRFFAERPEGSVSTLKIQRTQQEDSAVYLCASSLRVNSPLHFGNGTRLTVT.